The clone carrying this T cell receptor beta chain was counted at least ten times. Antigen: not known. These data belong to a study of T-cell reconstitution after alpha-beta-depleted transplantation in children. Study observations and caveats: At around two months after transplant, the alpha-beta T cells were reportedly derived from several hundred expanded clones that came from non-depleted graft cells. Once a year had passed after transplant, T-cell counts and diversity came mostly from newly produced T cells.

Trimming stripped 2 bases from V and 4 bases from J, with 13 bases between. The length of the CDR3 is 14 residues. The germline CDR1 and CDR2 sequences are DFQATT and SNEGSKA (reference sequence). Unique molecular identifiers were used to barcode this TCRbeta library. TCRdb recomputed calls from the PCR reads with MiXCR, one row per CDR3 protein. Of almost 250,000 distinct CDR3 sequences in the sample, about 25% were seen once. The V gene is TRBV20-1, the J gene TRBJ2-3; possibly TRBD1 for D (6 bases). The specimen comprised PBMCs, sampled before TCRalphabeta/CD19-depleted stem cell transplant. The receptor's source is a girl aged 2 to 10 with Fanconi anemia, due to receive a stem cell transplant. CDR3 in DNA: TGCAGTGCTAGAAAAACAGGGTTTTCAGATACGCAGTATTTT. Translating it yields CSARKTGFSDTQYF.